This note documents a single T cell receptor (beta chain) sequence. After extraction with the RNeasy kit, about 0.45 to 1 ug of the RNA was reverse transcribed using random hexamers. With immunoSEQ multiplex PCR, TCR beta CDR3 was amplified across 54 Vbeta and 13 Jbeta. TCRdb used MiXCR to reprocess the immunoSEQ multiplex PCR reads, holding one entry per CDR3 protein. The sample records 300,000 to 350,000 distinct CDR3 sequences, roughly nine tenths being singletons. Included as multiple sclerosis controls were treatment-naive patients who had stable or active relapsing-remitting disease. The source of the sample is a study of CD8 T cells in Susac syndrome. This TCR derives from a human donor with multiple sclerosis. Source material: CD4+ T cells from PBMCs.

CDR3 in DNA: TGTGCCTGGAGGGGGTGGGGTATACCCCATACGCAGTATTTT. This sequence encodes CAWRGWGIPHTQYF. The rearrangement joins TRBV30 to TRBJ2-3; D not certain. Germline CDR1 reads GTSNPN; CDR2 reads SVGIG (reference sequence). CDR3 length: 14 residues. With 3 bases removed from V and 7 bases from J, the gap between germline ends came to 17 bases.